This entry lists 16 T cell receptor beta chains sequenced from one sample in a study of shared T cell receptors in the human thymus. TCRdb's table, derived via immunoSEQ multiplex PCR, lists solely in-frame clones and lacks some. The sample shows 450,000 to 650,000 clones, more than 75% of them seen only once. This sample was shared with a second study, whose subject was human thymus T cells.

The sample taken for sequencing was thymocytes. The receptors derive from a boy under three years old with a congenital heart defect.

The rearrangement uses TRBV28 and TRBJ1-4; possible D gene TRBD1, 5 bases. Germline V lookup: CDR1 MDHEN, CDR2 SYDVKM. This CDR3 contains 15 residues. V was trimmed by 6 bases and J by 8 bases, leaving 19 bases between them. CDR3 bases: TGTGCCAGCAGCATGACCCAGGGCCGGAACGAAAAACTGTTTTTT. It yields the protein CASSMTQGRNEKLFF.

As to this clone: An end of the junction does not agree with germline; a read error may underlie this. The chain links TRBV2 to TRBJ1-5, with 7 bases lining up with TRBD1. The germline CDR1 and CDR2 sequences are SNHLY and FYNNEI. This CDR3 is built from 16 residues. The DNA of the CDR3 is TGTGCCAGCAGCGAAGGTACCGACAGGGCTCTCCAGCCCCAGCATTTT. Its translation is CASSEGTDRALQPQHF.

The CDR3 DNA follows: TGTGCCAGCAGTTATATGGGGGGTGGAGGGGAGCTGTTTTTT. It is translated as CASSYMGGGGELFF. The chain couples TRBV6-5 to TRBJ2-2; possibly TRBD2 for D (6 bases). This CDR3 spans 14 amino acids. V dropped 3 bases and J dropped 8 bases, with 13 bases sitting between them. Germline CDR1 reads MNHEY; CDR2 reads SVGAGI.

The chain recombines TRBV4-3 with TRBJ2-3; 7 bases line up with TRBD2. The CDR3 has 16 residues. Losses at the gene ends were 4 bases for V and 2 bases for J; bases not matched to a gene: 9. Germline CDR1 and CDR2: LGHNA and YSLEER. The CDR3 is CASSPRAGKITDTQYF. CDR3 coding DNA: TGCGCCAGCAGCCCTAGAGCGGGAAAGATCACAGATACGCAGTATTTT.

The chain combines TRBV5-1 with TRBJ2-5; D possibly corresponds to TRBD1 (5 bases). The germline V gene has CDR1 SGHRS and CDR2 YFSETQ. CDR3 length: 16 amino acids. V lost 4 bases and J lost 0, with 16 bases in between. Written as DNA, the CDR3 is TGCGCCAGCAGCCCTAAGGCCGACAGTAACCAAGAGACCCAGTACTTC. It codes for CASSPKADSNQETQYF.

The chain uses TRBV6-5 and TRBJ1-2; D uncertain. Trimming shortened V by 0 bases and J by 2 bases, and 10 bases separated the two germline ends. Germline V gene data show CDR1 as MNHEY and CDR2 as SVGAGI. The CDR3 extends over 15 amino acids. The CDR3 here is CASSYSTGVNYGYTF. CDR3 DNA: TGTGCCAGCAGTTACTCGACGGGAGTCAACTATGGCTACACCTTC.

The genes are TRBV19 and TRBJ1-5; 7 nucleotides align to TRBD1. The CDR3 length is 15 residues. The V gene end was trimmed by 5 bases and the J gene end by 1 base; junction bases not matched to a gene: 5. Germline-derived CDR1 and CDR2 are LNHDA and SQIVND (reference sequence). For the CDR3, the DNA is TGTGCCAGTAGTCGACAGGGTTCGAGCAATCAGCCCCAGCATTTT. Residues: CASSRQGSSNQPQHF.

CDR3 sequence reads: CASSLGRAGGPYEQYF. The CDR3 nucleotides read TGTGCCAGCAGCTTAGGTCGAGCGGGAGGGCCATACGAGCAGTACTTC. The V and J genes are TRBV7-9 and TRBJ2-7; 10 nucleotides line up with TRBD2. The V gene's germline CDR1 is SEHNR and CDR2 FQNEAQ (reference sequence). J was trimmed by 4 bases and V by 1 base; bases with no gene match: 7. The CDR3 is 16 amino acids.

CDR3 sequence (DNA): TGTGCCAGCAGTGCAATGGCAGGGGGAGGTGCGCAGTATTTT. This translates into CASSAMAGGGAQYF. The V gene is TRBV2, the J gene TRBJ2-3, with a tentative D call TRBD1 (7 bases). The CDR3 length is 14 residues. Trimming shortened V by 4 bases and J by 10 bases, and 18 bases separated the two germline ends. Germline assignment: CDR1 SNHLY and CDR2 FYNNEI.

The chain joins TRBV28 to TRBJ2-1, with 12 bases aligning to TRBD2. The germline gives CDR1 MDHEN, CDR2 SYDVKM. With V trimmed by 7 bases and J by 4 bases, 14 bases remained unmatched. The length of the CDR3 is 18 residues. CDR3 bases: TGTGCCAGCAACACACGACTAGCGGGAGAACGAGATTACAATGAGCAGTTCTTC. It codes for CASNTRLAGERDYNEQFF.

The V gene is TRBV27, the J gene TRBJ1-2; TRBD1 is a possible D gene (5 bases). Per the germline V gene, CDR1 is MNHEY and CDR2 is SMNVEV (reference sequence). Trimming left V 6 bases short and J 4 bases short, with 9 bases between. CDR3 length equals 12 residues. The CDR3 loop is CASRGGTYGYTF. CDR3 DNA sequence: TGTGCCAGCAGAGGAGGGACCTATGGCTACACCTTC.

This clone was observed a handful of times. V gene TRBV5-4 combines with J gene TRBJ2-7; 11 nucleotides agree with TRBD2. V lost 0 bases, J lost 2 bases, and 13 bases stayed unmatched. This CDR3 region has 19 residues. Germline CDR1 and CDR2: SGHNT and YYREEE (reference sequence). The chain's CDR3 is CASSLVDGRGLAEPYEQYF. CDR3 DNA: TGTGCCAGCAGCTTGGTTGACGGCCGGGGACTAGCGGAACCCTACGAGCAGTACTTC.

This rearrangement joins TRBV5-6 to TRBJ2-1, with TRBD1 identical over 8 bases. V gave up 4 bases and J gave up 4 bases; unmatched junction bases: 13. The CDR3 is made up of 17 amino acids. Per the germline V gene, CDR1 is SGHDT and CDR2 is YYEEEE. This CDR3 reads CASSPAPGQASYNEQFF. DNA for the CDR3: TGTGCCAGCAGCCCGGCGCCGGGACAGGCTTCTTACAATGAGCAGTTCTTC.

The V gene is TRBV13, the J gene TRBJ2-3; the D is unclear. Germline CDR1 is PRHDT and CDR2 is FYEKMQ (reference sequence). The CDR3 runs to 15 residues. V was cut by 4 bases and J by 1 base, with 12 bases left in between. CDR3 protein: CASSSHLDRTDTQYF. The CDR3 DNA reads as TGTGCCAGCAGCTCCCATCTAGATCGCACAGATACGCAGTATTTT. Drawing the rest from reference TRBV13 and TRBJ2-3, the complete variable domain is AAGVIQSPRHLIKEKRETATLKCYPIPRHDTVYWYQQGPGQDPQFLISFYEKMQSDKGSIPDRFSAQQFSDYHSELNMSSLELGDSALYFCASSSHLDRTDTQYFGPGTRLTVL.

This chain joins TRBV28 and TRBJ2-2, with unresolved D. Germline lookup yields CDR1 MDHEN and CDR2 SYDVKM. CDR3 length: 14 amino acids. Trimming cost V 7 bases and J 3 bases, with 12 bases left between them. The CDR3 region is CASNKEPYTGELFF. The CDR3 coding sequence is TGTGCCAGCAATAAAGAGCCCTACACCGGGGAGCTGTTTTTT.

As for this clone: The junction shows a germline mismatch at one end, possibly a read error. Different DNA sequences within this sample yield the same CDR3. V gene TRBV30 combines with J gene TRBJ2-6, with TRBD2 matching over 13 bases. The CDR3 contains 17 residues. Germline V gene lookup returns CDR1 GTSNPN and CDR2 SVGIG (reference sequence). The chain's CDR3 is CASGTSGVPSGANVLTF. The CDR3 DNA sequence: TGTGCCTCGGGGACTAGCGGGGTCCCCTCTGGGGCCAACGTTCTGACTTTC.